The clone carrying this T cell receptor beta chain was seen just once. Its target is not known. This entry comes from a study of CD8 T cells in ankylosing spondylitis. Study-level results: Characteristic of ankylosing spondylitis blood, it appeared, was a TCR beta motif comprising about eight highly homologous variants. The study looked at matched synovial fluid samples from ankylosing spondylitis patients. Disease-linked clones were reported to be significantly enriched there. Disease-linked clones bore a CD8+ phenotype and were relatively rare in peripheral blood.

CDR3 length: 17 amino acids. V was pared by 6 bases and J by 1 base, with 9 bases of the junction left unmatched. Germline V gene lookup returns CDR1 PRHDT and CDR2 FYEKMQ (reference sequence). Libraries for TCR beta were made by quantitative 5'-RACE with molecular barcodes. In TCRdb, the 5' RACE reads were re-called with MiXCR into one record per CDR3 protein. The table lists 300,000 to 350,000 distinct CDR3 sequences, 14% to 15% of them singletons, with approximately 1.1% in the top ten. Sequencing was performed on blood, either unsorted or a sorted T cell fraction (not recorded which). This sequence joins TRBV13 and TRBJ2-2; 9 bases are a match to TRBD2. The source of this sequence is a male donor with ankylosing spondylitis or in good health (not recorded which). CDR3 in DNA: TGTGCCAGCAGTCTACGAGCACTAGCGGGGAACACCGGGGAGCTGTTTTTT. Amino acid sequence: CASSLRALAGNTGELFF.